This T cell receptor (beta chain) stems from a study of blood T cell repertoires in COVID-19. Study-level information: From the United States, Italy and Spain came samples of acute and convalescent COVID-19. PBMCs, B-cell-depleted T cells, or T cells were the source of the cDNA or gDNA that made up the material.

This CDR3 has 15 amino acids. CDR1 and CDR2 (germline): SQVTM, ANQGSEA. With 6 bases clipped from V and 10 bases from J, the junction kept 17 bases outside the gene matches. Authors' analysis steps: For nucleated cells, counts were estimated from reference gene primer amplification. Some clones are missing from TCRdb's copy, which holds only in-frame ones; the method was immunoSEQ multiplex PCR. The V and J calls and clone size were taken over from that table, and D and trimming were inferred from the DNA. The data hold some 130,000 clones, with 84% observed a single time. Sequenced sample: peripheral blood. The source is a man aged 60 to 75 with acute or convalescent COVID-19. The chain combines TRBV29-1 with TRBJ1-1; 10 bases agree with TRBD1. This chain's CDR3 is CSVDARQGARRVAFF. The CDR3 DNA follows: TGCAGCGTCGATGCACGACAGGGGGCGCGAAGAGTAGCTTTCTTT.